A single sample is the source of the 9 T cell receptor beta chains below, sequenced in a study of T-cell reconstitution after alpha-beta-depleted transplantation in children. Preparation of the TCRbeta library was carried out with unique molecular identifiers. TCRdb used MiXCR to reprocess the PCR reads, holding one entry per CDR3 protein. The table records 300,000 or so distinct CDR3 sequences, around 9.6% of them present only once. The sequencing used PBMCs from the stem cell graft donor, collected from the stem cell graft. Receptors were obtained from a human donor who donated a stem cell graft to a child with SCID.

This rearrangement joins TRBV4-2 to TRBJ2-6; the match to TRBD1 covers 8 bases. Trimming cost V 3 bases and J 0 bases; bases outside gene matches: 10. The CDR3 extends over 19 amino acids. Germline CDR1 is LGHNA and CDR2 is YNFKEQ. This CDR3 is CASSQVPGQGNSGANVLTF. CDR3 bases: TGTGCCAGCAGCCAGGTACCCGGACAGGGAAACTCTGGGGCCAACGTCCTGACTTTC.

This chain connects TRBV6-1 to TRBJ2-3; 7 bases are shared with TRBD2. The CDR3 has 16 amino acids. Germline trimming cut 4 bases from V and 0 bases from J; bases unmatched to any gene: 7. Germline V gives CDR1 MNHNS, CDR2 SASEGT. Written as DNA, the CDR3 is TGTGCCAGCAGTGCGGGGGGTCCTTCTAGCACAGATACGCAGTATTTT. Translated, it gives CASSAGGPSSTDTQYF.

The CDR3 DNA is TGTGCCAGCAGCTGGCCGGGACAGGGGGACACAGATACGCAGTATTTT. The encoded protein is CASSWPGQGDTDTQYF. V and J are TRBV5-6 and TRBJ2-3; 11 bases map to TRBD1. Germline V gene lookup returns CDR1 SGHDT and CDR2 YYEEEE. The trim removed 3 bases at V and 2 bases at J, leaving 5 bases unmatched. The CDR3 is made up of 16 amino acids.

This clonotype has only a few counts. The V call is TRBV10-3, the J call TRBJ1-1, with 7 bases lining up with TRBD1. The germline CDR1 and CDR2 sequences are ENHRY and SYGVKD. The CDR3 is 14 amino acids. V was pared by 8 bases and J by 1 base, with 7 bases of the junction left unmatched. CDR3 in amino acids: CAICPDRANTEAFF. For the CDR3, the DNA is TGTGCCATCTGTCCAGACAGGGCGAACACTGAAGCTTTCTTT.

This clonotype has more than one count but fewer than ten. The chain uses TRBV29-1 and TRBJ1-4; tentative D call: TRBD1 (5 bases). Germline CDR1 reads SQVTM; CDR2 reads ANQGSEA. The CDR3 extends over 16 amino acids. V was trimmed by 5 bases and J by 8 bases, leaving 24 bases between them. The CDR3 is CSVPRLMRRVREKLFF. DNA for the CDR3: TGCAGCGTTCCCCGTTTAATGCGCAGGGTGAGAGAAAAACTGTTTTTT.

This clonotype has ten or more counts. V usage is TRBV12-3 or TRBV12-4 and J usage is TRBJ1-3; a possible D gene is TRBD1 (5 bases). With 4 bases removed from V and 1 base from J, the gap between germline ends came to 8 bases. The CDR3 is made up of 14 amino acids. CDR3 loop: CASSSTDSGNTIYF. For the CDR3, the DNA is TGTGCCAGCAGTTCGACAGATTCTGGAAACACCATATATTTT.

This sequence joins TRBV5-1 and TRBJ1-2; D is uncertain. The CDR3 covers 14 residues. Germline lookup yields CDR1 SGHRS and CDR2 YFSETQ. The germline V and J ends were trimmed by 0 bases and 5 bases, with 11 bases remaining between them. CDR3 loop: CASSLEAPLYGYTF. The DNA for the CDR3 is TGCGCCAGCAGCTTGGAGGCGCCCTTATATGGCTACACCTTC.

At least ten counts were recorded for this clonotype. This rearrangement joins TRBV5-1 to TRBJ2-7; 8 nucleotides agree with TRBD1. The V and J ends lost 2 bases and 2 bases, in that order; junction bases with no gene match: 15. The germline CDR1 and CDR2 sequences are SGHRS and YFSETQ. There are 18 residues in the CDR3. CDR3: CASSFRGQNMRVAYEQYF. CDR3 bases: TGCGCCAGCAGCTTCAGGGGGCAAAACATGCGGGTAGCCTACGAGCAGTACTTC.

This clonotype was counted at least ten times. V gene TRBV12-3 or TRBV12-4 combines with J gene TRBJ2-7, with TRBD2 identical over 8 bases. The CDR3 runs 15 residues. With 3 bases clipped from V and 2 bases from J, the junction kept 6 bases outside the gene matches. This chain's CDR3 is CASSFGRGATYEQYF. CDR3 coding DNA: TGTGCCAGCAGTTTTGGGCGGGGGGCCACCTACGAGCAGTACTTC.